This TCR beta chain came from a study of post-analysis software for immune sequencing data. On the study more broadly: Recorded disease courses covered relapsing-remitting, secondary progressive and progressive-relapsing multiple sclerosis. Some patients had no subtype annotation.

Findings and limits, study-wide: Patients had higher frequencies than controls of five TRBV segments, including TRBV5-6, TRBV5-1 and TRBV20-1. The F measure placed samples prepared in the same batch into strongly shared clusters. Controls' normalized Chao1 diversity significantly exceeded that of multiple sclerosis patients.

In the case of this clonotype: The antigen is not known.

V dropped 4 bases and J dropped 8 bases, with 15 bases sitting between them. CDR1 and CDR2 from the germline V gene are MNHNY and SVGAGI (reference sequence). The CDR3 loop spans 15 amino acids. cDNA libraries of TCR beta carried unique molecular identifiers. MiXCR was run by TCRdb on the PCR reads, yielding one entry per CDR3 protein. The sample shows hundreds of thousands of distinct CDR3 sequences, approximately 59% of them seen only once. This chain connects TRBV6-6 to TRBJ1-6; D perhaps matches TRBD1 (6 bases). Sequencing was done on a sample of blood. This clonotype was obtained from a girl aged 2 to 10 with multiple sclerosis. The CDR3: CASSFQQGSDSPLHF. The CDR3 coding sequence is TGTGCCAGCAGTTTTCAACAGGGTTCGGATTCACCCCTCCACTTT.